Each of the 14 T cell receptor beta chains below was sequenced from the same sample in a study of shared clonotypes between healthy human individuals. Only in-frame clones appear in the TCRdb table, and some are missing; sequencing was by immunoSEQ multiplex PCR. This sample has some 2.1 million clones, with 93% found just once. Positive CCR7 selection of CD45RO-negative cells yielded the naive CD8 cells, and terminally differentiated effector memory CD45RA+ cells were excluded. The sequencing sample was made of naive CD8+ T cells from PBMCs. These receptors originate from a man aged 18 to 35 in good health. Some clones in this sample may be carry-over from other donors' samples.

The chain employs TRBV29-1 and TRBJ2-7; 9 bases align to TRBD1. This CDR3 has 13 amino acids. From germline, CDR1 is SQVTM and CDR2 ANQGSEA. With 7 bases clipped from V and 4 bases from J, the junction kept 8 bases outside the gene matches. The CDR3 here is CSARRQGVYEQYF. The CDR3 DNA reads as TGCAGCGCACGACGACAGGGGGTATACGAGCAGTACTTC.

This sequence joins TRBV6-5 and TRBJ2-7, with D perhaps TRBD2 (6 bases). Germline CDR1 and CDR2: MNHEY and SVGAGI. The CDR3 loop spans 15 amino acids. V was pared by 3 bases and J by 0 bases, with 12 bases between. Here the CDR3 reads CASSYSGRDSYEQYF. CDR3 bases: TGTGCCAGCAGTTATTCGGGGCGGGACTCCTACGAGCAGTACTTC.

The V and J genes are TRBV4-1 and TRBJ1-1, with D possibly being TRBD1 (5 bases). This CDR3 comprises 15 residues. Trimming removed 3 bases at V and 7 bases at J, with 18 bases between. The V gene's germline CDR1 is MGHRA and CDR2 YSYEKL. CDR3 in amino acids: CASSQVGGGAVEAFF. The CDR3 region has the DNA TGCGCCAGCAGCCAGGTCGGGGGGGGAGCTGTTGAAGCTTTCTTT.

This sequence joins TRBV5-1 and TRBJ2-7; the match to TRBD2 covers 16 bases. CDR3 length: 17 residues. The V gene end was trimmed by 4 bases and the J gene end by 6 bases; junction bases not matched to a gene: 10. Germline V gene lookup returns CDR1 SGHRS and CDR2 YFSETQ. CDR3 nucleotides: TGCGCCAGCAGCAGGGGACTAGCGGGAGGGCCTTTGGGCGAGCAGTACTTC. It translates to CASSRGLAGGPLGEQYF.

The genes are TRBV7-9 and TRBJ2-1; D is undetermined. CDR3 length equals 14 residues. Germline V gene sequence: CDR1 SEHNR, CDR2 FQNEAQ (reference sequence). V was cut by 7 bases and J by 5 bases, with 15 bases left in between. CDR3 sequence: CASKADSVDNEQFF. As DNA, the CDR3 is TGTGCCAGCAAGGCAGACTCGGTTGACAATGAGCAGTTCTTC.

A few counts support this clone. This chain connects TRBV29-1 to TRBJ1-1; D may be TRBD1 (5 bases). CDR1 and CDR2 (germline): SQVTM, ANQGSEA. This CDR3 is built from 10 residues. Trimming pared 0 bases from V and 11 bases from J, leaving 7 bases between. The CDR3 loop is CSVEEGTAFF. In nucleotides, the CDR3 is TGCAGCGTTGAAGAAGGGACGGCTTTCTTT. Full variable domain (outside the CDR3, taken from reference TRBV29-1 and TRBJ1-1): SAVISQKPSRDICQRGTSLTIQCQVDSQVTMMFWYRQQPGQSLTLIATANQGSEATYESGFVIDKFPISRPNLTFSTLTVSNMSPEDSSIYLCSVEEGTAFFGQGTRLTVV.

The rearrangement joins TRBV7-3 to TRBJ2-6; TRBD1 agrees at 7 bases. The CDR3 spans 18 residues. The trim removed 5 bases at V and 0 bases at J, leaving 10 bases unmatched. The germline CDR1 and CDR2 sequences are SGHTA and FQGTGA. The CDR3 region has the DNA TGTGCCAGCAGCCTCTGGGACAGATCCTTCTCTGGGGCCAACGTCCTGACTTTC. The encoded protein is CASSLWDRSFSGANVLTF.

This chain connects TRBV2 to TRBJ2-3; 9 nucleotides match TRBD1. The J segment lost 3 bases and the V segment lost 5 bases, leaving 3 bases of the junction unmatched. Germline V gives CDR1 SNHLY, CDR2 FYNNEI. The CDR3 contains 14 residues. The CDR3 here is CASSQGQGTDTQYF. CDR3 bases: TGTGCCAGCAGTCAGGGACAGGGAACAGATACGCAGTATTTT.

This clone was observed a single time. The chain carries TRBV5-6 and TRBJ2-7; D perhaps matches TRBD1 (5 bases). The V gene's germline CDR1 is SGHDT and CDR2 YYEEEE. The CDR3 has 12 amino acids. Trimming stripped 2 bases from V and 5 bases from J, with 8 bases between. CDR3 coding DNA: TGTGCCAGCAGCTTTGCAGGGAACGAGCAGTACTTC. This gives the protein CASSFAGNEQYF.

The chain couples TRBV5-1 to TRBJ2-3, with a tentative D call TRBD2 (6 bases). The CDR3 sequence is 15 residues long. V was cut by 1 base and J by 0 bases, with 9 bases left in between. Germline CDR1 and CDR2: SGHRS and YFSETQ. CDR3 sequence reads: CASSLFRESTDTQYF. The CDR3, as DNA: TGCGCCAGCAGCTTGTTTCGGGAGAGCACAGATACGCAGTATTTT.

The chain uses TRBV28 and TRBJ2-1; no clear D gene. Trimming removed 6 bases at V and 1 base at J, with 13 bases between. From germline, CDR1 is MDHEN and CDR2 SYDVKM. The CDR3 extends over 15 amino acids. For the CDR3, the DNA is TGTGCCAGCAGAGGGCCGGCGGAATCCTACAATGAGCAGTTCTTC. Protein sequence: CASRGPAESYNEQFF.

This sequence joins TRBV4-3 and TRBJ2-2; 14 positions agree with TRBD2. Looked up from germline, CDR1 is LGHNA and CDR2 is YSLEER. Trimming removed 5 bases from V and 6 bases from J; junction bases left unmatched: 14. The CDR3 has 19 residues. As DNA, the CDR3 is TGCGCCAGCAGCTTCGACCCCGGGACTAGCGGGAGAATGGCCGGGGAGCTGTTTTTT. Its translation is CASSFDPGTSGRMAGELFF.

The genes are TRBV15 and TRBJ2-7, with no clear D. The CDR3 extends over 15 amino acids. In germline, CDR1 is LNHNV, CDR2 YYDKDF (reference sequence). Trimming took 0 bases from V and 3 from J, leaving 12 bases between them. The CDR3 spells CATSRDLKPLYEQYF. The DNA of the CDR3 is TGTGCCACCAGCAGAGATCTCAAACCCCTCTACGAGCAGTACTTC.

V gene TRBV27 combines with J gene TRBJ2-7; 9 positions agree with TRBD2. The CDR3 is 17 residues long. Germline CDR1 is MNHEY and CDR2 is SMNVEV (reference sequence). J gave up 6 bases and V 3 bases, and 15 bases lay outside the gene matches. The CDR3 nucleotides are TGTGCCAGCAGTTTGTTACCCTTCGGGCGGGAGGGCCGCGAGCAGTACTTC. It translates to CASSLLPFGREGREQYF.